The entry that follows covers one T cell receptor beta chain sequence. Its specificity is unknown. These data come from a study of radiation and T cells in renal cell carcinoma. Study-wide results and limits: Top tumor clonotypes rose in blood 2 weeks post-radiation, then contracted.

The time point denotes: blood 2 weeks post-SBRT. Treatment indicated: 15 Gy SBRT to primary tumor, nephrectomy 4 weeks later. Radiation-treated patients gave blood at baseline, week 2 and week 4. The patient's renal cell carcinoma had clear cell pathology. TCRdb keeps only in-frame clones here, not all; method: immunoSEQ multiplex PCR. The sample lists roughly 130,000 clones, more than 75% seen once, with 5% to 6% in the top ten. This CDR3 is 15 amino acids long. Germline V gives CDR1 MNHNS, CDR2 SASEGT. V gave up 2 bases and J gave up 1 base, with 8 bases separating them. V gene TRBV6-1 combines with J gene TRBJ2-2; either TRBD1 or TRBD2 may supply D (5 bases each). The receptor was isolated from a woman in her seventies with renal cell carcinoma. The material was blood, obtained from a patient whose treatment included radiotherapy and nephrectomy. The CDR3 sequence: CASSEYGGNTGELFF. CDR3 DNA sequence: TGTGCCAGCAGTGAATATGGGGGGAACACCGGGGAGCTGTTTTTT.